This TCR beta chain was found in a study of a mutant IDH1 vaccine in newly diagnosed glioma. The CDR3 is made up of 13 amino acids. Germline CDR1 reads SEHNR; CDR2 reads FQNEAQ (reference sequence). Trimming removed 2 bases at V and 8 bases at J, with 12 bases between. Using immunoSEQ multiplex PCR, the repertoire was profiled, and TCRdb retains in-frame clones only, with some absent. The data contain tens of thousands of clones, about four fifths of them singletons. Noted time point: week 11, during vaccination. A 20-mer mutant IDH1 peptide at 300 ug was injected subcutaneously with topical imiquimod. Comment on this clone: The antigen remains unidentified.

This TCR was sampled from a woman aged 50 to 65 with glioma. The sequencing here drew on PBMCs, taken from a glioma patient whose treatment included an IDH1 peptide vaccine. The genes are TRBV7-9 and TRBJ1-2; D may be TRBD1 (6 bases). In DNA, the CDR3 is TGTGCCAGCAGCTTACCAGGGGCGCAGGGCTACACCTTC. This gives the protein CASSLPGAQGYTF.